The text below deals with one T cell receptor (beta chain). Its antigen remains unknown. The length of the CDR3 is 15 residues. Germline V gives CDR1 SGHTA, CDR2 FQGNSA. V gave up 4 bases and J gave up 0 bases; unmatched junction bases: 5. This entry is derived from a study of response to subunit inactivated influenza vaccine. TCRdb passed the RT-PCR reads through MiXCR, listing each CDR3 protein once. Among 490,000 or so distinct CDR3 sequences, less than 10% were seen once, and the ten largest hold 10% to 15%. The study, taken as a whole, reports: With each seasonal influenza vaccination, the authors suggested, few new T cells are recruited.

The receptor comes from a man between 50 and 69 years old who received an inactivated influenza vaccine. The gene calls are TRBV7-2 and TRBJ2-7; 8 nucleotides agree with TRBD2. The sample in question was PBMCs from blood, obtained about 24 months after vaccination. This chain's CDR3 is CASSSSAGVSYEQYF. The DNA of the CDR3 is TGTGCCAGCAGCTCCTCAGCGGGAGTCTCCTACGAGCAGTACTTC.